The 15 T cell receptor beta chains presented below share a single source sample, sequenced in a study of T cell responses to AZD1222 COVID-19 vaccine. Here immunoSEQ multiplex PCR was the method, and the copy in TCRdb shows in-frame clones only, minus some. The sample has approximately 110,000 clones, 82% seen once. This sample comprised peripheral blood, obtained on day 0 of AZD1222 vaccination. The receptors were gathered from an adult in good health.

The chain recombines TRBV6-6 with TRBJ2-7; 11 bases align to TRBD1. The CDR3 is made up of 14 amino acids. Unmatched junction bases numbered 6, after V lost 6 bases and J lost 5 bases. The germline gives CDR1 MNHNY, CDR2 SVGAGI (reference sequence). CDR3: CASSQPGQGDEQYF. The CDR3 nucleotides are TGTGCCAGCAGCCAACCGGGACAGGGGGACGAGCAGTACTTC.

The chain combines TRBV5-1 with TRBJ1-2; TRBD1 aligns across 7 bases. Looked up from germline, CDR1 is SGHRS and CDR2 is YFSETQ. This CDR3 spans 13 amino acids. V trimming: 4 bases; J trimming: 7 bases; junction bases outside the gene matches: 7. The CDR3 DNA follows: TGCGCCAGCAGCCAAACAGGGGCGGGTGGCTACACCTTC. It codes for CASSQTGAGGYTF. The full variable domain, rest sourced from reference TRBV5-1 and TRBJ1-2, is KAGVTQTPRYLIKTRGQQVTLSCSPISGHRSVSWYQQTPGQGLQFLFEYFSETQRNKGNFPGRFSGRQFSNSRSEMNVSTLELGDSALYLCASSQTGAGGYTFGSGTRLTVV.

Only one count was recorded for this clone. The chain uses TRBV5-1 and TRBJ1-5; tentative D call: TRBD1 (5 bases). Trimming left V 0 bases short and J 7 bases short, with 14 bases between. This CDR3 has 15 residues. Germline V CDR1 and CDR2: SGHRS, YFSETQ. The CDR3 region is CASSLETGGRQPQHF. CDR3 nucleotides: TGCGCCAGCAGCTTGGAAACGGGGGGTCGCCAGCCCCAGCATTTT. Variable domain in full (rest from reference TRBV5-1 and TRBJ1-5): KAGVTQTPRYLIKTRGQQVTLSCSPISGHRSVSWYQQTPGQGLQFLFEYFSETQRNKGNFPGRFSGRQFSNSRSEMNVSTLELGDSALYLCASSLETGGRQPQHFGDGTRLSIL.

The chain carries TRBV3-1 (or the pseudogene TRBV3-2) and TRBJ1-1; perhaps TRBD1 as D (6 bases). Looked up from germline, CDR1 is LGHDT and CDR2 is YNNKEL (reference sequence). V was shortened by 6 bases and J by 4 bases, with 12 bases between the two germline ends. This CDR3 has 13 residues. This CDR3 reads CASRSQGSTEAFF. The CDR3, as DNA: TGTGCCAGCAGGTCGCAGGGGAGCACTGAAGCTTTCTTT.

The chain links TRBV7-2 to TRBJ2-1, with 7 bases matching TRBD2. CDR1 and CDR2 (germline): SGHTA, FQGNSA. V gave up 5 bases and J gave up 8 bases; unmatched junction bases: 24. The CDR3 is 19 amino acids. This chain's CDR3 is CASSLYPDSERGYQHEQFF. In DNA form, the CDR3 reads TGTGCCAGCAGCCTCTACCCGGATTCCGAGCGGGGATACCAACATGAGCAGTTCTTC.

The CDR3 loop reads CASTRPRGELFF. As DNA, the CDR3 is TGTGCCAGCACCCGGCCCCGCGGGGAGCTGTTTTTT. This sequence joins TRBV7-9 and TRBJ2-2; no definite D call. The CDR3 sequence is 12 residues long. Per germline, CDR1 SEHNR and CDR2 FQNEAQ (reference sequence). V gave up 7 bases and J gave up 7 bases, with 10 bases separating them. The variable domain in full, with the rest retrieved from reference TRBV7-9 and TRBJ2-2, is DTGVSQNPRHKITKRGQNVTFRCDPISEHNRLYWYRQTLGQGPEFLTYFQNEAQLEKSRLLSDRFSAERPKGSFSTLEIQRTEQGDSAMYLCASTRPRGELFFGEGSRLTVL.

Note on this clone: A much larger clone is a single base away; this may be a read error. J is TRBJ1-1 and V is TRBV25-1; D is possibly TRBD1 (5 bases). Trimming removed 2 bases at V and 5 bases at J, with 9 bases between. The germline V gene has CDR1 MGHDK and CDR2 SYGVNS. The CDR3 is 13 residues long. The CDR3 region has the DNA TGTGCCAGCAGTGAACAGGGTTGGACTGAAGCTTTCTTT. It translates to CASSEQGWTEAFF. Full variable domain (remainder filled in from reference TRBV25-1 and TRBJ1-1): EADIYQTPRYLVIGTGKKITLECSQTMGHDKMYWYQQDPGMELHLIHYSYGVNSTEKGDLSSESTVSRIRTEHFPLTLESARPSHTSQYLCASSEQGWTEAFFGQGTRLTVV.

The chain has TRBV4-1 and TRBJ1-4; tentative D call: TRBD1 (6 bases). The germline gives CDR1 MGHRA, CDR2 YSYEKL. The CDR3 has 17 residues. With 0 bases removed from V and 10 bases from J, the gap between germline ends came to 21 bases. CDR3 loop: CASSQDLAGGAERKLFF. CDR3 bases: TGCGCCAGCAGCCAAGATCTTGCGGGGGGCGCGGAACGAAAACTGTTTTTT.

The V call is TRBV28, the J call TRBJ1-4; D is ambiguous. The ends were cut back, 5 bases at V and 0 bases at J, with 10 bases in the middle. The V gene's germline CDR1 is MDHEN and CDR2 SYDVKM. This CDR3 is 15 amino acids long. The CDR3 bases are TGTGCCAGCAGTGAATCAGTGTCAACTAATGAAAAACTGTTTTTT. Translated: CASSESVSTNEKLFF.

V and J are TRBV15 and TRBJ2-3; no clear D. CDR3 length equals 12 residues. Between the trimmed V and J ends, which lost 6 bases and 6 bases, there was a span of 10 bases. The germline CDR1 and CDR2 sequences are LNHNV and YYDKDF (reference sequence). The CDR3 DNA sequence: TGTGCCACCAGTACTACCGGGGATACGCAGTATTTT. It yields the protein CATSTTGDTQYF.

This sequence joins TRBV11-2 and TRBJ2-5; no clear D. Between the trimmed V and J ends, which lost 3 bases and 1 base, there was a span of 6 bases. The CDR3 has 13 amino acids. Germline CDR1 and CDR2: SGHAT and FQNNGV. CDR3 sequence: CASSFSSQETQYF. The DNA of the CDR3 is TGTGCCAGCAGCTTCAGTTCCCAAGAGACCCAGTACTTC. The whole variable domain, remainder taken from reference TRBV11-2 and TRBJ2-5, is EAGVAQSPRYKIIEKRQSVAFWCNPISGHATLYWYQQILGQGPKLLIQFQNNGVVDDSQLPKDRFSAERLKGVDSTLKIQPAKLEDSAVYLCASSFSSQETQYFGPGTRLLVL.

The chain recombines TRBV5-8 with TRBJ1-2, with a weak D call TRBD1 (6 bases). CDR1 is SGHTS, CDR2 YDEGEE, per germline. CDR3 length: 16 residues. Trimming removed 3 bases at V and 0 bases at J, with 15 bases between. The CDR3, as DNA: TGTGCCAGCAGCTCGGGGTACAGGGCTGCTAACTATGGCTACACCTTC. Protein: CASSSGYRAANYGYTF.

The table lists this clone with a count of one. The J gene is TRBJ2-1, the V gene TRBV6-2 or TRBV6-3; D is undetermined. The CDR3 is 14 residues long. V lost 3 bases to trimming and J lost 1 base, with 7 bases between them. Germline lookup yields CDR1 MNHEY and CDR2 SVGEGT. The DNA for the CDR3 is TGTGCCAGCAGTTATTTTACGTCCTACAATGAGCAGTTCTTC. Protein sequence: CASSYFTSYNEQFF.

This clone has a single count. The rearrangement joins TRBV4-2 to TRBJ2-7; D not certain. Looked up from germline, CDR1 is LGHNA and CDR2 is YNFKEQ. The CDR3 consists of 14 residues. V was trimmed by 4 bases and J by 6 bases, leaving 16 bases between them. In DNA, the CDR3 is TGTGCCAGCAGCCCCCTTAAGACGCGTGCCGAGCAGTACTTC. As protein: CASSPLKTRAEQYF.

This clone was detected a few times. The chain combines TRBV28 with TRBJ2-2, with D unresolved. V was clipped by 0 bases and J by 5 bases, with 4 bases between them. Germline-derived CDR1 and CDR2 are MDHEN and SYDVKM. The CDR3 extends over 13 amino acids. CDR3 protein: CASSLWGTGELFF. In nucleotides, the CDR3 is TGTGCCAGCAGTTTATGGGGTACCGGGGAGCTGTTTTTT. The complete variable domain, with remaining parts taken from reference TRBV28 and TRBJ2-2, reads DVKVTQSSRYLVKRTGEKVFLECVQDMDHENMFWYRQDPGLGLRLIYFSYDVKMKEKGDIPEGYSVSREKKERFSLILESASTNQTSMYLCASSLWGTGELFFGEGSRLTVL.